The 8 T cell receptor beta chains given below trace back to one sample, sequenced in a study of beta chain features in type 1 diabetes. Points from the study as a whole: A moderate, significant TCRB CDR3 shortening appeared in type 1 diabetes across four CD4+ subsets.

TCRB transcripts that were expressed got sequenced, as all of the isolated RNA had been reverse transcribed. TCRdb keeps only in-frame clones here, not all; method: immunoSEQ multiplex PCR. The sample holds some 120,000 clones, 17% seen once. Their cognate antigens are unknown. The sequencing sample was made of central memory CD4+ T cells from blood. These receptors were collected from a man aged 18 to 29 with type 1 diabetes.

Here the CDR3 reads CATQPPRRQFLSGANVLTF. In DNA form, the CDR3 reads TGTGCTACACAGCCCCCCCGAAGACAGTTTCTCTCTGGGGCCAACGTCCTGACTTTC. This rearrangement joins TRBV12-5 to TRBJ2-6, with D possibly being TRBD1 (5 bases). Trimming cost V 10 bases and J 0 bases, with 25 bases left between them. Germline V gives CDR1 LGHNT, CDR2 FRNRAP. The CDR3 is made up of 19 amino acids.

This clone was seen a handful of times. The genes are TRBV30 and TRBJ1-1, with unresolved D. The germline CDR1 and CDR2 sequences are GTSNPN and SVGIG (reference sequence). This CDR3 contains 12 residues. Trimming pared 2 bases from V and 1 base from J, leaving 5 bases between. The CDR3 sequence is CAWSRKNTEAFF. For the CDR3, the DNA is TGTGCCTGGAGTCGGAAGAACACTGAAGCTTTCTTT.

This clone was picked up a small number of times. This chain links TRBV2 with TRBJ1-1, with D possibly being TRBD1 (5 bases). V lost 1 base and J lost 8, with 17 bases in between. The CDR3 is 15 amino acids. CDR1 is SNHLY and CDR2 is FYNNEI in the germline V gene. The CDR3 loop reads CASSEGGPLSGEAFF. The CDR3 nucleotides are TGTGCCAGCAGTGAAGGGGGACCGCTTTCAGGGGAAGCTTTCTTT.

This clone has only a few counts. The chain is built from TRBV7-2 and TRBJ1-2; D gene uncertain. The germline V gene has CDR1 SGHTA and CDR2 FQGNSA. Trimming took 5 bases from V and 5 from J, leaving 9 bases between them. CDR3 size: 12 residues. CDR3 nucleotides: TGTGCCAGCAGCCCCCGAGGGTATGGCTACACCTTC. Translation gives CASSPRGYGYTF.

This clone was detected only a few times. The V gene is TRBV25-1, the J gene TRBJ2-3, with 13 bases that match TRBD2. Germline V gives CDR1 MGHDK, CDR2 SYGVNS. This CDR3 contains 16 residues. J gave up 5 bases and V 4 bases, and 6 bases lay outside the gene matches. Here the CDR3 reads CASSGGTSGVRDTQYF. The CDR3 nucleotides read TGTGCCAGCAGTGGCGGGACTAGCGGGGTCCGAGATACGCAGTATTTT.

The V gene is TRBV18, the J gene TRBJ1-6; D might be TRBD1 (5 bases). Trimming took 5 bases from V and 7 from J, leaving 15 bases between them. The CDR3 runs to 15 residues. The germline V gene encodes CDR1 KGHSH and CDR2 LQKENI. The CDR3 loop is CASSWRTRENSPLHF. The CDR3, as DNA: TGTGCCAGCTCATGGCGGACACGTGAAAATTCACCCCTCCACTTT. The whole variable domain, remainder taken from reference TRBV18 and TRBJ1-6, is NAGVMQNPRHLVRRRGQEARLRCSPMKGHSHVYWYRQLPEEGLKFMVYLQKENIIDESGMPKERFSAEFPKEGPSILRIQQVVRGDSAAYFCASSWRTRENSPLHFGNGTRLTVT.

In its sample, this clone is medium-sized. Other DNA sequences within the sample encode an identical CDR3. The chain has TRBV7-2 and TRBJ2-7; D uncertain. Germline values: CDR1 SGHTA, CDR2 FQGNSA. This CDR3 comprises 14 residues. V dropped 1 base and J dropped 2 bases, with 9 bases sitting between them. CDR3 in DNA: TGTGCCAGCAGCTTAGAGGGTACCACCTACGAGCAGTACTTC. Its protein is CASSLEGTTYEQYF.

This sequence joins TRBV30 and TRBJ2-4; 8 positions agree with TRBD2. CDR3 size: 14 residues. Germline values: CDR1 GTSNPN, CDR2 SVGIG (reference sequence). The V and J ends lost 3 bases and 7 bases, in that order; junction bases with no gene match: 8. The CDR3 here is CAWRRSGSGNIQYF. The CDR3 DNA follows: TGTGCCTGGAGGAGGAGCGGGAGTGGGAACATTCAGTACTTC.